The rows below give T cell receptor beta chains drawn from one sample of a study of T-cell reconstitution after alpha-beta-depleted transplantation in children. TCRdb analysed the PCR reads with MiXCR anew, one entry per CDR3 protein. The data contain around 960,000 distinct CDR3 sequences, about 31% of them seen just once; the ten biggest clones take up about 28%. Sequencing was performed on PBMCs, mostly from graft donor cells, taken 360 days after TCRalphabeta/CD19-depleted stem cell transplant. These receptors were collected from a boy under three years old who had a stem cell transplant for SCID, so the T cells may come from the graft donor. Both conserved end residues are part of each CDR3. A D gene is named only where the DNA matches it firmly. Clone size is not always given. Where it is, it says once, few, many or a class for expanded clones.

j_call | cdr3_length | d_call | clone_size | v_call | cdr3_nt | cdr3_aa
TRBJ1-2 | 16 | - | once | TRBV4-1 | TGCGCCAGCAGCCAAGATGGGCGGTCGGGCGGCTATGGCTACACCTTC | CASSQDGRSGGYGYTF
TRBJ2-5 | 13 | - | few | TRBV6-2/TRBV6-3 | TGTGCCAGCAGTCTTATCAGGCCGGAGACCCAGTACTTC | CASSLIRPETQYF
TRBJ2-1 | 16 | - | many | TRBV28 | TGTGCCAGCAGGCCTACAAGCCTATACTCGAAAAATGAGCAGTTCTTC | CASRPTSLYSKNEQFF
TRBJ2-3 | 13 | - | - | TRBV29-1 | TGCAGCGCCCCGACCGGTAGCACAGATACGCAGTATTTT | CSAPTGSTDTQYF
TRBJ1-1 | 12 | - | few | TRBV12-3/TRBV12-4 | TGTGCCAGCAGTCCCGGGGCCTTTGAAGCTTTCTTT | CASSPGAFEAFF
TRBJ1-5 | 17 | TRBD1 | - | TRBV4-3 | TGCGCCAGCAGCCATGAGATTCCGGGACAGGGGCATTGGCCCCAGCATTTT | CASSHEIPGQGHWPQHF
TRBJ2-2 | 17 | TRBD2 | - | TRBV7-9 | TGTGCCAGCAGCTTCCCCGGACTAGCTGCGAACACCGGGGAGCTGTTTTTT | CASSFPGLAANTGELFF
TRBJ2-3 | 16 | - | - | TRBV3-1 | TGTGCCAGCAGCCAGTGGGGGGACCCTAGCACAGATACGCAGTATTTT | CASSQWGDPSTDTQYF
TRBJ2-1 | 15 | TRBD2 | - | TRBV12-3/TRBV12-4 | TGTGCCAGCAGACGTACTAGCGGGGGGGCCAGTGAGCAGTTCTTC | CASRRTSGGASEQFF
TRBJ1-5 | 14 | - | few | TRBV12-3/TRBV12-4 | TGTGCCAGCAGTTTAAACCTGGGGAATCAGCCCCAGCATTTT | CASSLNLGNQPQHF
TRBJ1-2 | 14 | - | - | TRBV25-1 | TGTGCCAGCAGTGAATTTGAGAGAAACTATGGCTACACCTTC | CASSEFERNYGYTF
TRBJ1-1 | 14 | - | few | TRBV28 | TGTGCCAGCAGTCCCTCCCCGGGACACACTGAAGCTTTCTTT | CASSPSPGHTEAFF
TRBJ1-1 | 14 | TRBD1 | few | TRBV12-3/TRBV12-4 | TGTGCCAGCAGTGGGACAGGGGTGAACACTGAAGCTTTCTTT | CASSGTGVNTEAFF
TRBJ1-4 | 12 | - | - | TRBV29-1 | TGCAGCCCTGGGGAGTCAAATGAAAAACTGTTTTTT | CSPGESNEKLFF
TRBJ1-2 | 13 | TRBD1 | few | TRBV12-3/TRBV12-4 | TGTGCCAGCAGTTTGGACAGGGGGAGAGGCTACACCTTC | CASSLDRGRGYTF
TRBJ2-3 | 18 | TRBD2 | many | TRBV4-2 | TGTGCCAGCAGCCAAGGGGTCCAGCGGGGAACTAGCACAGATACGCAGTATTTT | CASSQGVQRGTSTDTQYF
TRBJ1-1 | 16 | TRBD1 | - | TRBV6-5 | TGTGCCAGCAGTTTAGACAGGGGTAGGATGAACACTGAAGCTTTCTTT | CASSLDRGRMNTEAFF
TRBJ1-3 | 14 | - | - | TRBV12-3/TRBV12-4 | TGTGCCAGCACCGTGCAGAGCTCTGGAAACACCATATATTTT | CASTVQSSGNTIYF
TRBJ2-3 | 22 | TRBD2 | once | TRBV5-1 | TGCGCCAGCAGCTTGGCCGGAATAGGGCGGGGGGCCGGCAGTAAGGCCACAGATACGCAGTATTTT | CASSLAGIGRGAGSKATDTQYF
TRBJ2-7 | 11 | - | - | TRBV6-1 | TGTGCCAGCAGTGATTCGGGGAATAAGTACTTC | CASSDSGNKYF
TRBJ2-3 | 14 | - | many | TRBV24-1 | TGTGCCACCAGTGAGGACGGTAGCACAGATACGCAGTATTTT | CATSEDGSTDTQYF
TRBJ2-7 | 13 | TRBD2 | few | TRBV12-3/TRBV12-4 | TGTGCCAGCAGCGGGACTAGGGACGGCGAGCAGTACTTC | CASSGTRDGEQYF
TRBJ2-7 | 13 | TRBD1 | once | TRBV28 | TGTGCCAGCAGTACACAGGGGGCCCACGAGCAGTACTTC | CASSTQGAHEQYF
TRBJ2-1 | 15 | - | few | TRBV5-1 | TGCGCCAGCAGCCCCAAACAGGGTCCGGGGAATGAGCAGTTCTTC | CASSPKQGPGNEQFF
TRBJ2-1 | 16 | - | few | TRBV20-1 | TGCAGTGCTAGAGATAAGAGGAGGTTTTCCTACAATGAGCAGTTCTTC | CSARDKRRFSYNEQFF
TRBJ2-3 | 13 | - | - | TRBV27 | TGTGCCAGCAAGTCGCTACCCACAGATACGCAGTATTTT | CASKSLPTDTQYF
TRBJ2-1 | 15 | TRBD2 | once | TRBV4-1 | TGCGCCAGCAGCCAAGGGGATAGCGGGGCTAATGAGCAGTTCTTC | CASSQGDSGANEQFF
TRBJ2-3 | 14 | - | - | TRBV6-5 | TGTGCCAGCAGTTATAGTGCGGACACAGATACGCAGTATTTT | CASSYSADTDTQYF
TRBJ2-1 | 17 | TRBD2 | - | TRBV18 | TGTGCCAGCTCACCATTCCCCACTAGCGGGGGGCGGAATGAGCAGTTCTTC | CASSPFPTSGGRNEQFF
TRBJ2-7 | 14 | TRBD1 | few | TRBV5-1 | TGCGCCAGCAGCATGGGACAGGCCGGGTGGGAGCAGTACTTC | CASSMGQAGWEQYF
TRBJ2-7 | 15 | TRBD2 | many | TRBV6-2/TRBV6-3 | TGTGCCAGCAGTTTAGCGGGGGGGCCTTTCGACGAGCAGTACTTC | CASSLAGGPFDEQYF
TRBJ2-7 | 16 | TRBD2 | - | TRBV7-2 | TGTGCCAGCAGCTTAGTGCCGGGCGGGGGGGCCTACGAGCAGTACTTC | CASSLVPGGGAYEQYF
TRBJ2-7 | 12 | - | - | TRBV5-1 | TGCGCCAGCAGCGGGATCCCCTACGAGCAGTACTTC | CASSGIPYEQYF
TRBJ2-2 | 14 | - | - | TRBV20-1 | TGCAGTGCTTCCAAACCGCTTAGCGCCGGGGAGCTGTTTTTT | CSASKPLSAGELFF
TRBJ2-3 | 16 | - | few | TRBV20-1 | TGCAGTGCTAGAGATTCAGTAGGGGGGGGTAGAGATACGCAGTATTTT | CSARDSVGGGRDTQYF
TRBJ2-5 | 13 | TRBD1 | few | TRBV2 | TGTGCCAGCAGTCCCAGGGGGAGTCAGACCCAGTACTTC | CASSPRGSQTQYF
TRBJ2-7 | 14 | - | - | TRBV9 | TGTGCCAGCAGCGTAGCGTCTACTACCTACGAGCAGTACTTC | CASSVASTTYEQYF
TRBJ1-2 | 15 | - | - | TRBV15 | TGTGCCACCAGCAGAGATCGTGGCAGCTACTATGGCTACACCTTC | CATSRDRGSYYGYTF
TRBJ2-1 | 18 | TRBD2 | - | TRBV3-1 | TGTGCCAGCTCCGCTACCGCTTACCCGGGACTAGCAGCGAATGAGCAGTTCTTC | CASSATAYPGLAANEQFF
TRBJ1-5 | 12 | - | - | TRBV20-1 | TGCAGTGCTAGTCGGGTGGATCAGCCCCAGCATTTT | CSASRVDQPQHF
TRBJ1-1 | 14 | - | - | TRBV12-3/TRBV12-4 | TGTGCCAGCAGTTTGGTAGCAGGGATCACTGAAGCTTTCTTT | CASSLVAGITEAFF
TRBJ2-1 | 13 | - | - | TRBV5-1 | TGCGCCAGCAGCTTCTCCGACCACAATGAGCAGTTCTTC | CASSFSDHNEQFF
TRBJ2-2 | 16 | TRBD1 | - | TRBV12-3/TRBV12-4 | TGTGCCAGCAGACGGACAGGGGAGGGGAACACCGGGGAGCTGTTTTTT | CASRRTGEGNTGELFF
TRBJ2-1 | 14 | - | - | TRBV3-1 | TGTGCCAGCAGCCAACTGGGTTCATCAAATGAGCAGTTCTTC | CASSQLGSSNEQFF
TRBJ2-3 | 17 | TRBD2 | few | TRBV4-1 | TGCGCCAGCAGCCAACCGACTAGCGGGACCCTTTGGGATACGCAGTATTTT | CASSQPTSGTLWDTQYF
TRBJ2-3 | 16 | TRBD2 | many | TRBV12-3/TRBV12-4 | TGTGCCAGCAGTTTTGTTGGCGGGGGGTACACAGATACGCAGTATTTT | CASSFVGGGYTDTQYF
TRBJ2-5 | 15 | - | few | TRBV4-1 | TGCGCCAGCAGCCAGGTTGGACAGTCTCGAGAGACCCAGTACTTC | CASSQVGQSRETQYF
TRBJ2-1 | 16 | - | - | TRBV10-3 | TGTGCCATCAGCAGGGACCCGGGGCCCTCCTACAATGAGCAGTTCTTC | CAISRDPGPSYNEQFF
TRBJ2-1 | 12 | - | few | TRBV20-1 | TGCAGTGCTAGAGACGTAAGCAATGAGCAGTTCTTC | CSARDVSNEQFF
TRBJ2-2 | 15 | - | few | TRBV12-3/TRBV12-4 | TGTGCCAGCACCCTCCAGGGGAAGGGCACCGGGGAGCTGTTTTTT | CASTLQGKGTGELFF
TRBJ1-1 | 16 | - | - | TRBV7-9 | TGTGCCAGCAGCTTAGTGGGTGCAGGGCCGGACACTGAAGCTTTCTTT | CASSLVGAGPDTEAFF
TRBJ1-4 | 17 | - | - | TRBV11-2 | TGTGCCAGCAGCTTAGACGAGGGGGGAACCACTAATGAAAAACTGTTTTTT | CASSLDEGGTTNEKLFF
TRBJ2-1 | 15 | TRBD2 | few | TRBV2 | TGTGCCAGCAAGCTCGGCGGGGGGTATATCAATGAGCAGTTCTTC | CASKLGGGYINEQFF
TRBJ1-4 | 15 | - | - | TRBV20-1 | TGCTGTGCTAGAGATTCGTGGGAAACTAATGAAAAACTGTTTTTT | CCARDSWETNEKLFF
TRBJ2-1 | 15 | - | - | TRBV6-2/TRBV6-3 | TGTGCCAGCAGTTATTGGCTACCCCCTTACAATGAGCAGTTCTTC | CASSYWLPPYNEQFF
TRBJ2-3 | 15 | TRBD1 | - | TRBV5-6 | TGTGCCAGCAGCTTTGGACAGGGAGGCGCAGATACGCAGTATTTT | CASSFGQGGADTQYF
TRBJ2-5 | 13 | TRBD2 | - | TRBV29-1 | TGCAGCGTTAAGCGGGGGCACCAAGAGACCCAGTACTTC | CSVKRGHQETQYF
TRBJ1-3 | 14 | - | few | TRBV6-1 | TGTGCCAGCAGTCTTATCAGCGGTGGAAACACCATATATTTT | CASSLISGGNTIYF
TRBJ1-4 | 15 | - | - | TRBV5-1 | TGCGCCAGCAGCAAGACCGATCTTGGGGATGAAAAACTGTTTTTT | CASSKTDLGDEKLFF
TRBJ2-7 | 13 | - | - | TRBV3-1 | TGTGCCAGCAGCCAAATGGCAGGACGCGAGCAGTACTTC | CASSQMAGREQYF